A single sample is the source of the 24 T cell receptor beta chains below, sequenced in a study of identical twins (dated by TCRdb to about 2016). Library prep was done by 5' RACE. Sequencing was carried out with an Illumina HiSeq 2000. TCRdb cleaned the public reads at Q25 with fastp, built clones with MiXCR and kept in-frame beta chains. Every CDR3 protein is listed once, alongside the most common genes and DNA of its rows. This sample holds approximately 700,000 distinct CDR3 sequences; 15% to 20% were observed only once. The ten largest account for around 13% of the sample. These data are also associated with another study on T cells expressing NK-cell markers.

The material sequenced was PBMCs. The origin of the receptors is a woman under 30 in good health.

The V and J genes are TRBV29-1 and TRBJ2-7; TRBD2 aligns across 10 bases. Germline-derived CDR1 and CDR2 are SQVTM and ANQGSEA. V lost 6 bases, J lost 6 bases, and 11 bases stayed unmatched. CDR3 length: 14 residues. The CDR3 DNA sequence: TGCAGCGTGGCCGTAGCGGGAGGAACTAGCGAGCAGTACTTC. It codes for CSVAVAGGTSEQYF.

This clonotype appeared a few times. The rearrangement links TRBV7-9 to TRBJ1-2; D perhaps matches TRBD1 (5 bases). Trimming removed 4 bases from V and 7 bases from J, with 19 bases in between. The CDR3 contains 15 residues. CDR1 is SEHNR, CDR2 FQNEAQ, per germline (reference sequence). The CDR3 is CASSSPFYGDVGYTF. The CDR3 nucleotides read TGTGCCAGCAGCTCACCGTTCTATGGGGACGTTGGCTACACCTTC.

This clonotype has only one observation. This CDR3 reads CAWTGRKAFF. The CDR3 nucleotides read TGTGCCTGGACAGGGAGAAAAGCTTTCTTT. The rearrangement uses TRBV30 and TRBJ1-1; TRBD1 is a possible D gene (5 bases). Germline CDR1 reads GTSNPN; CDR2 reads SVGIG (reference sequence). Trimming took off 4 bases at V and 9 bases at J, with 9 bases between the two ends. The CDR3 extends over 10 amino acids.

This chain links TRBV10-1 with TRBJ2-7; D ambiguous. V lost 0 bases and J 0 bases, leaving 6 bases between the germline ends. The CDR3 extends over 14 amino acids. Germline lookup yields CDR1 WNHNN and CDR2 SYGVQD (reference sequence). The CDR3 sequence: CASSESDFSYEQYF. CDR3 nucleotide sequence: TGCGCCAGCAGTGAGTCAGATTTCTCCTACGAGCAGTACTTC.

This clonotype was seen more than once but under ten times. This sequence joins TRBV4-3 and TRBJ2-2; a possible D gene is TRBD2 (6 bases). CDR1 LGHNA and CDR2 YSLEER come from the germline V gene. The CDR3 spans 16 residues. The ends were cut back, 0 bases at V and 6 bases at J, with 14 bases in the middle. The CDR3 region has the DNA TGCGCCAGCAGCCAAGATTCGGCTAGCGTCTCCGGGGAGCTGTTTTTT. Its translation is CASSQDSASVSGELFF.

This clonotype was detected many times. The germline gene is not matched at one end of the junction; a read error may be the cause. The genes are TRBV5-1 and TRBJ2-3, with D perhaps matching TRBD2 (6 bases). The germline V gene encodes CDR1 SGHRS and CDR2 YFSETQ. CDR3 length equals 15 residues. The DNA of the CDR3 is TGTGCCAGCAGCTTAGAACTAGCTGGGACAGATACGCAGTATTTT. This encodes CASSLELAGTDTQYF.

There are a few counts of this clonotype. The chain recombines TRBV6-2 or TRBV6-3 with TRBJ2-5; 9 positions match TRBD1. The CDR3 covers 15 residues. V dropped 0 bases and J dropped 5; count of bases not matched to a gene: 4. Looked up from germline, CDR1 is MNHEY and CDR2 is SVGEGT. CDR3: CASSYSGQGLETQYF. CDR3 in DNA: TGTGCCAGCAGTTACTCGGGACAGGGCCTGGAGACCCAGTACTTC.

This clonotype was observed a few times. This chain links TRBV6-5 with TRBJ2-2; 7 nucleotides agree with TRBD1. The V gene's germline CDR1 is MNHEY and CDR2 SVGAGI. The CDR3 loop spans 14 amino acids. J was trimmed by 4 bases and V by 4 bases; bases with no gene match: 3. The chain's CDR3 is CASSWDSTTGELFF. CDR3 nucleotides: TGTGCCAGCAGTTGGGACAGTACCACCGGGGAGCTGTTTTTT.

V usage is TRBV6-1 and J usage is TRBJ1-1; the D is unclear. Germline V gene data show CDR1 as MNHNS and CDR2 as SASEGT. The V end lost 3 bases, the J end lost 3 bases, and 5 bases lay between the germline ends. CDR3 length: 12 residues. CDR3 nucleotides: TGTGCCAGCAGTGACTTTTACACTGAAGCTTTCTTT. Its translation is CASSDFYTEAFF.

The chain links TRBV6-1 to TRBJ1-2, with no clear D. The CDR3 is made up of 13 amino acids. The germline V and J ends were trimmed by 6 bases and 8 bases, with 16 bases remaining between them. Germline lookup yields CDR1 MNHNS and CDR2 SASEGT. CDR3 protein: CASRPLESRGYTF. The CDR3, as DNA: TGTGCCAGCAGACCACTCGAATCGAGGGGCTACACCTTC.

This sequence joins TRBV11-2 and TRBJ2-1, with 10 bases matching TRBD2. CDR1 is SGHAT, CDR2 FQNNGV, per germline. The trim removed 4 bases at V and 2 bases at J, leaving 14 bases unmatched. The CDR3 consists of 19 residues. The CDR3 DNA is TGTGCCAGCAGCTCCCGAACTAGCGGGACCAGCAAGACCTACAATGAGCAGTTCTTC. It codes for CASSSRTSGTSKTYNEQFF.

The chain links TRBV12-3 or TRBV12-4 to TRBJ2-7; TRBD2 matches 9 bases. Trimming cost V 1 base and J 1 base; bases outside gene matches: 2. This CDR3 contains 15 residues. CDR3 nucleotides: TGTGCCAGCAGTTTAGGGGCGGGAGGGTCCTACGAGCAGTACTTC. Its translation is CASSLGAGGSYEQYF.

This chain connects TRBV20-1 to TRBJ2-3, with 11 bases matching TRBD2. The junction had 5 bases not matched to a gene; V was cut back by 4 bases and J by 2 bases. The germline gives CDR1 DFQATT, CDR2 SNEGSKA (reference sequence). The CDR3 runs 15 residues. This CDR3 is CSATGTSGLTDTQYF. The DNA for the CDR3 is TGCAGTGCTACCGGGACTAGCGGTCTCACAGATACGCAGTATTTT.

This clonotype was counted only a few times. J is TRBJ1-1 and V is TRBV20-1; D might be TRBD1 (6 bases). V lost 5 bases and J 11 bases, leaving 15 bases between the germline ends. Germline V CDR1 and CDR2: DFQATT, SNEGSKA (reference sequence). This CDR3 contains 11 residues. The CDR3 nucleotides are TGCAGTGCTGTAGAGGGGGTTCGGGCTTTCTTT. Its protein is CSAVEGVRAFF.

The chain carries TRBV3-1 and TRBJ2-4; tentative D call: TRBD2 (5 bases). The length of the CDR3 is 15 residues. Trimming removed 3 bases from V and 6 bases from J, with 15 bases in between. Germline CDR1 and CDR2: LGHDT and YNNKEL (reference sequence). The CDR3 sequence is CASSHSARDRNIQYF. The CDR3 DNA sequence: TGTGCCAGCAGCCATTCCGCGAGGGATAGAAACATTCAGTACTTC.

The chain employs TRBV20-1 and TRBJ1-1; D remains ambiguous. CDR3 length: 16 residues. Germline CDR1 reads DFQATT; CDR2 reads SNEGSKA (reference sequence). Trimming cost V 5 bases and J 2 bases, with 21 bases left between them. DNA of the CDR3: TGCAGTGCTCGACCCGGGTGGGGTTCTTTCAACACTGAAGCTTTCTTT. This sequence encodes CSARPGWGSFNTEAFF.

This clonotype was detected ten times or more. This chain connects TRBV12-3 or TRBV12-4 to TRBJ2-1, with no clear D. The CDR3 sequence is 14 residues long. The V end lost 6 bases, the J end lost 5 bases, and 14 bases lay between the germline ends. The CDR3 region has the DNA TGTGCCAGCAGCCTTTACGTCCAGGACAATGAGCAGTTCTTC. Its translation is CASSLYVQDNEQFF.

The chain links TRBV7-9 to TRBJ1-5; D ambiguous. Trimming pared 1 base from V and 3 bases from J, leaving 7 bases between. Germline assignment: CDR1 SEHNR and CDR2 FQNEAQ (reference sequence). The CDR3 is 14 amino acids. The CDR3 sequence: CASSLGRFNQPQHF. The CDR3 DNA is TGTGCCAGCAGCTTAGGACGGTTCAATCAGCCCCAGCATTTT.

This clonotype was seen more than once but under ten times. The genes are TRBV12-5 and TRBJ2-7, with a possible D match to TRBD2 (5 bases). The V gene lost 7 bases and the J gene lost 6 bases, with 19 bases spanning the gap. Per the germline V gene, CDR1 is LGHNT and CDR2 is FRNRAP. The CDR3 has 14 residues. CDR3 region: CASALGLTRGEQYF. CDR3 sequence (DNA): TGTGCTAGTGCCCTTGGGCTGACCCGGGGCGAGCAGTACTTC.

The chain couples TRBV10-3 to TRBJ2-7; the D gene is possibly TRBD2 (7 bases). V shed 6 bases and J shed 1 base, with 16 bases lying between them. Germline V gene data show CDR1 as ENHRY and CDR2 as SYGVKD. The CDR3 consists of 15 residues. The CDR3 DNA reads TGTGCCATCAGACCGGCCGGGGGGCAGTCCTACGAGCAGTACTTC. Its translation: CAIRPAGGQSYEQYF.

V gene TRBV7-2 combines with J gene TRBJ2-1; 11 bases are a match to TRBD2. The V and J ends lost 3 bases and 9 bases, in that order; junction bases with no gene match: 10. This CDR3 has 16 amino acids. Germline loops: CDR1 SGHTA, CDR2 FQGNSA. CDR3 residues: CASSLGGTSGAIEQFF. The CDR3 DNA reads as TGTGCCAGCAGCTTGGGGGGGACTAGCGGTGCTATTGAGCAGTTCTTC.

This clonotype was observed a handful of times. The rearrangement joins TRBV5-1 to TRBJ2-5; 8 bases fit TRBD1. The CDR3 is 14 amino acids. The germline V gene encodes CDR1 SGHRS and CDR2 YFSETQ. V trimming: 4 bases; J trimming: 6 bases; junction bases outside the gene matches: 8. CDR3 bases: TGCGCCAGCAGCACCACAGGGGGTCAAAAGACCCAGTACTTC. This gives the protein CASSTTGGQKTQYF. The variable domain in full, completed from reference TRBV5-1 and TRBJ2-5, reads KAGVTQTPRYLIKTRGQQVTLSCSPISGHRSVSWYQQTPGQGLQFLFEYFSETQRNKGNFPGRFSGRQFSNSRSEMNVSTLELGDSALYLCASSTTGGQKTQYFGPGTRLLVL.

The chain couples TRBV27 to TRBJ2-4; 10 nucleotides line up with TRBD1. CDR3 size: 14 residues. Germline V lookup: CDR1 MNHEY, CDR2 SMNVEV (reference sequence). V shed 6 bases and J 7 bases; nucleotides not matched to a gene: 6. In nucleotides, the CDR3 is TGTGCCAGCAGAGGGGGGGGACAGGGGAACATTCAGTACTTC. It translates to CASRGGGQGNIQYF.

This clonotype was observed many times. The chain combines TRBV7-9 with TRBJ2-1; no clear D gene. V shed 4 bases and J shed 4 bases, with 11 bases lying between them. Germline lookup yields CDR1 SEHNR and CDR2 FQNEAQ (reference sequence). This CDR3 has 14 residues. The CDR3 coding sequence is TGTGCCAGCAGCTCCTCTGGCGGATACAATGAGCAGTTCTTC. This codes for CASSSSGGYNEQFF.